These 29 T cell receptor beta chains were sequenced from one sample in a study of PD-L1 blockade in urothelial cancer (dated by TCRdb to between 2016 and 2019). The time point label, read with the paper, signifies: pretreatment peripheral blood. The receptor library was made with the immunoSEQ multiplex PCR assay. TCRdb re-hosts the immuneACCESS table, in-frame sequences only. Its copies lack some clones; in the studies checked, an unresolved V gene accounts for under half of them, and the cause for the rest is not known. The sample table shows fewer than 60,000 clones, and around four fifths are seen once. About 3% of the sample is in the top ten clones. Sequencing used PBMCs, obtained around atezolizumab (anti-PD-L1) treatment. The source is a man aged 65 to 79 with urothelial cancer.

This chain connects TRBV18 to TRBJ2-2, with TRBD1 matching over 9 bases. V dropped 0 bases and J dropped 7; count of bases not matched to a gene: 6. CDR3 size: 16 residues. Germline CDR1 is KGHSH and CDR2 is LQKENI. This chain's CDR3 is CASSPPRRQGDGELFF. As DNA, the CDR3 is TGTGCCAGCTCACCACCACGGAGACAGGGGGACGGGGAGCTGTTTTTT.

This chain joins TRBV6-5 and TRBJ2-1, with 7 bases matching TRBD1. V shed 9 bases and J 0 bases; nucleotides not matched to a gene: 5. CDR3 length: 14 residues. In germline, CDR1 is MNHEY, CDR2 SVGAGI. CDR3 nucleotide sequence: TGTGCCAGTTCCAGGGGGAGCTCCTACAATGAGCAGTTCTTC. It yields the protein CASSRGSSYNEQFF.

The V and J genes are TRBV5-1 and TRBJ2-7, with 8 bases aligning to TRBD1. The germline CDR1 and CDR2 sequences are SGHRS and YFSETQ. V gave up 4 bases and J gave up 4 bases; unmatched junction bases: 10. The CDR3 spans 15 residues. CDR3 nucleotide sequence: TGCGCCAGCAGCCCTGGGGCAGGGGGCCGATACGAGCAGTACTTC. Amino acid sequence: CASSPGAGGRYEQYF.

This clone was counted once. This rearrangement joins TRBV5-6 to TRBJ1-1; D ambiguous. Trimming pared 4 bases from V and 6 bases from J, leaving 10 bases between. Germline loops: CDR1 SGHDT, CDR2 YYEEEE. This CDR3 is 12 amino acids long. CDR3 bases: TGTGCCAGCAGCCCATGGAGGGCTGAAGCTTTCTTT. Its protein is CASSPWRAEAFF.

The chain is built from TRBV5-1 and TRBJ2-5; 7 bases line up with TRBD1. This CDR3 contains 14 residues. With 2 bases clipped from V and 1 base from J, the junction kept 2 bases outside the gene matches. CDR1 SGHRS and CDR2 YFSETQ come from the germline V gene. CDR3 nucleotides: TGCGCCAGCAGCTTCCGGGACAGCCAAGAGACCCAGTACTTC. It is translated as CASSFRDSQETQYF.

This clone was seen just once. This CDR3 is CASSVQSGDLQQFF. As DNA, the CDR3 is TGTGCCAGCAGCGTCCAGTCCGGGGACTTACAGCAGTTCTTC. This chain connects TRBV9 to TRBJ2-1, with D maybe TRBD2 (6 bases). This CDR3 has 14 amino acids. Looked up from germline, CDR1 is SGDLS and CDR2 is YYNGEE. The V and J ends lost 2 bases and 11 bases respectively, with 17 bases between them. The full variable domain, with the rest looked up from reference TRBV9 and TRBJ2-1, is DSGVTQTPKHLITATGQRVTLRCSPRSGDLSVYWYQQSLDQGLQFLIQYYNGEERAKGNILERFSAQQFPDLHSELNLSSLELGDSALYFCASSVQSGDLQQFFGPGTRLTVL.

The gene calls are TRBV6-1 and TRBJ1-3; D not certain. Germline assignment: CDR1 MNHNS and CDR2 SASEGT. V shed 5 bases and J shed 1 base, with 9 bases lying between them. CDR3 length: 14 residues. The CDR3 DNA sequence: TGTGCCAGCAGTTATCCAGATTCTGGAAACACCATATATTTT. Its protein product is CASSYPDSGNTIYF.

This clone was counted a single time. The chain links TRBV28 to TRBJ1-2; TRBD1 might be the D (6 bases). The length of the CDR3 is 12 residues. V lost 6 bases and J lost 6, with 11 bases in between. The germline V gene has CDR1 MDHEN and CDR2 SYDVKM. The CDR3 spells CASRPQGHGYTF. The CDR3 DNA sequence: TGTGCCAGCAGACCCCAGGGGCATGGCTACACCTTC.

CDR3 residues: CASSVGVSGSSNTQYF. CDR3 DNA: TGTGCCAGCAGCGTAGGGGTTAGCGGGAGTTCAAATACGCAGTATTTT. The gene calls are TRBV9 and TRBJ2-3; 9 positions agree with TRBD2. Trimming removed 0 bases from V and 7 bases from J; junction bases left unmatched: 9. Germline V gene lookup returns CDR1 SGDLS and CDR2 YYNGEE. The length of the CDR3 is 16 residues.

This sequence joins TRBV18 and TRBJ2-5; TRBD1 matches 12 bases. The trim removed 7 bases at V and 5 bases at J, leaving 8 bases unmatched. Germline CDR1 and CDR2: KGHSH and LQKENI. The CDR3 sequence is 15 residues long. This chain's CDR3 is CASYGDRGLLETQYF. For the CDR3, the DNA is TGTGCCAGCTACGGGGACAGGGGGCTTCTGGAGACCCAGTACTTC.

The chain is built from TRBV18 and TRBJ2-5, with 8 positions matching TRBD2. The length of the CDR3 is 14 residues. V gave up 5 bases and J gave up 4 bases; unmatched junction bases: 6. The V gene's germline CDR1 is KGHSH and CDR2 LQKENI. The CDR3 sequence: CASSTGRAGETQYF. In DNA form, the CDR3 reads TGTGCCAGCTCAACCGGGAGGGCCGGAGAGACCCAGTACTTC.

This sequence joins TRBV28 and TRBJ2-7, with 13 bases lining up with TRBD2. Germline loops: CDR1 MDHEN, CDR2 SYDVKM. The CDR3 has 17 amino acids. J was trimmed by 5 bases and V by 6 bases; bases with no gene match: 13. Written as DNA, the CDR3 is TGTGCCAGCAGCCTCCCGGGACTAGCGGGGATGAGCCACGAGCAGTACTTC. Its protein product is CASSLPGLAGMSHEQYF.

This clone was observed once. The chain uses TRBV28 and TRBJ2-7, with D possibly being TRBD1 (6 bases). V lost 6 bases to trimming and J lost 0 bases, with 18 bases between them. CDR1 is MDHEN and CDR2 is SYDVKM in the germline V gene. The CDR3 spans 16 residues. Here the CDR3 DNA reads TGTGCCAGCAGGGGGTCGGGACATCTTTTCTCCTACGAGCAGTACTTC. Translated, it gives CASRGSGHLFSYEQYF.

The chain combines TRBV4-3 with TRBJ2-7; D not resolved. The V end lost 1 base, the J end lost 6 bases, and 10 bases lay between the germline ends. The CDR3 totals 13 residues. Germline lookup yields CDR1 LGHNA and CDR2 YSLEER. CDR3 nucleotide sequence: TGCGCCAGCAGCCAAGGGATAGCAGTCGAGCAGTACTTC. This sequence encodes CASSQGIAVEQYF.

This clone was recorded only once. J is TRBJ2-7 and V is TRBV30; D perhaps matches TRBD1 (7 bases). The CDR3 extends over 13 amino acids. V was cut by 4 bases and J by 3 bases, with 13 bases left in between. Germline V gives CDR1 GTSNPN, CDR2 SVGIG (reference sequence). CDR3 DNA sequence: TGTGCCTGGAACGCGGGACAGAACTACGAGCAGTACTTC. It codes for CAWNAGQNYEQYF.

This clone appeared a few times. The rearrangement uses TRBV6-1 and TRBJ1-1; 7 nucleotides line up with TRBD1. The V segment lost 6 bases and the J segment 10 bases; nucleotides outside the gene matches: 5. The CDR3 consists of 11 residues. Germline V gene data show CDR1 as MNHNS and CDR2 as SASEGT. The CDR3 here is CASRTGQIAFF. As DNA, the CDR3 is TGTGCCAGCAGGACGGGACAGATAGCTTTCTTT.

This clone showed up just a few times. The chain uses TRBV12-1 and TRBJ2-7; the table gives TRBD1 as D, unverified against the DNA. TRBV12-1 is a documented pseudogene. The CDR3 loop spans 16 amino acids. CDR3: CASSSQDRDSSYEQYF. CDR3 nucleotides: TGTGCCAGCAGCTCCCAGGACCGGGACAGTTCCTACGAGCAGTACTTC.

The V call is TRBV4-1, the J call TRBJ2-1, with TRBD2 matching 10 bases. V shed 4 bases and J 8 bases; nucleotides not matched to a gene: 8. Germline CDR1 reads MGHRA; CDR2 reads YSYEKL. The CDR3 runs 15 residues. CDR3 amino acids: CASSRGLADGDEQFF. As DNA, the CDR3 is TGCGCCAGCAGCCGCGGACTAGCGGACGGGGATGAGCAGTTCTTC.

The chain combines TRBV4-2 with TRBJ1-5; TRBD1 agrees at 8 bases. The CDR3 length is 16 residues. V was pared by 5 bases and J by 7 bases, with 13 bases of the junction left unmatched. From germline, CDR1 is LGHNA and CDR2 YNFKEQ. The CDR3 DNA follows: TGTGCCAGCAGCACAGTTGGAAACAGGGGGACCCAGCCCCAGCATTTT. It encodes CASSTVGNRGTQPQHF.

The chain couples TRBV6-1 to TRBJ2-7; 10 bases match TRBD1. Germline loops: CDR1 MNHNS, CDR2 SASEGT. The CDR3 totals 14 residues. J was trimmed by 6 bases and V by 7 bases; bases with no gene match: 9. CDR3 sequence: CASTAGQGISEQYF. In DNA form, the CDR3 reads TGTGCCAGCACGGCGGGACAGGGGATAAGCGAGCAGTACTTC.

The chain links TRBV19 to TRBJ2-5, with 8 bases matching TRBD1. V trimming: 10 bases; J trimming: 4 bases; junction bases outside the gene matches: 8. The germline V gene encodes CDR1 LNHDA and CDR2 SQIVND (reference sequence). The CDR3 consists of 13 residues. This CDR3 is CATARGLRETQYF. The CDR3 nucleotides are TGTGCCACCGCCAGGGGGCTAAGAGAGACCCAGTACTTC.

The chain employs TRBV6-5 and TRBJ1-1, with a possible D match to TRBD1 (6 bases). Germline loops: CDR1 MNHEY, CDR2 SVGAGI. V lost 2 bases and J 4 bases, leaving 17 bases between the germline ends. The CDR3 consists of 16 residues. This chain's CDR3 is CASSYEKPGQITEAFF. CDR3 bases: TGTGCCAGCAGTTACGAAAAACCGGGACAAATCACTGAAGCTTTCTTT.

The sample holds a few counts of this clone. This sequence joins TRBV14 and TRBJ1-2; the match to TRBD1 covers 9 bases. Germline V gene sequence: CDR1 SGHDN, CDR2 FVKESK. The CDR3 extends over 11 amino acids. V was clipped by 3 bases and J by 11 bases; unmatched bases: 1. CDR3 loop: CASSQDRGYTF. As DNA, the CDR3 is TGTGCCAGCAGCCAGGACAGGGGATACACCTTC.

This sequence joins TRBV19 and TRBJ2-2, with D possibly matching TRBD2 (7 bases). V dropped 3 bases and J dropped 0 bases, with 11 bases sitting between them. Per the germline V gene, CDR1 is LNHDA and CDR2 is SQIVND (reference sequence). The CDR3 covers 16 residues. The CDR3 coding sequence is TGTGCCAGTAGTATTGGGGGGGCGGCGAACACCGGGGAGCTGTTTTTT. Protein: CASSIGGAANTGELFF.

This clone was observed a single time. The V gene is TRBV5-1, the J gene TRBJ1-1; D remains unclear. CDR3 length: 17 residues. The V end lost 0 bases, the J end lost 0 bases, and 15 bases lay between the germline ends. Per germline, CDR1 SGHRS and CDR2 YFSETQ. CDR3 in DNA: TGCGCCAGCAGCTTGGGAGCGGGCCCGGGAATGAACACTGAAGCTTTCTTT. This codes for CASSLGAGPGMNTEAFF.

The chain's CDR3 is CASSLVSGQGSGNTIYF. The CDR3, as DNA: TGTGCCAGCAGCTTAGTCTCGGGACAGGGCTCTGGAAACACCATATATTTT. The V gene is TRBV7-2, the J gene TRBJ1-3; 9 bases align to TRBD1. The germline CDR1 and CDR2 sequences are SGHTA and FQGNSA. The CDR3 runs 17 residues. V lost 1 base, J lost 0 bases, and 4 bases stayed unmatched.

The chain carries TRBV4-1 and TRBJ1-1; D remains ambiguous. From germline, CDR1 is MGHRA and CDR2 YSYEKL. With 3 bases removed from V and 1 base from J, the gap between germline ends came to 12 bases. The CDR3 loop spans 15 amino acids. CDR3 region: CASSQGRLENTEAFF. Here the CDR3 DNA reads TGCGCCAGCAGCCAGGGCCGGCTGGAGAACACTGAAGCTTTCTTT.

The V call is TRBV29-1, the J call TRBJ2-3; tentatively, D is TRBD2 (5 bases). This CDR3 region has 12 residues. Deletions cut 7 bases from V and 14 bases from J, with 22 bases between. Germline V CDR1 and CDR2: SQVTM, ANQGSEA. CDR3 coding DNA: TGCAGCGCCACTGCGAGCGGAGAGTTTCGGTATTTT. This gives the protein CSATASGEFRYF.

In its sample, this clone was seen a few times. V gene TRBV7-2 combines with J gene TRBJ1-3; the D is unclear. This CDR3 comprises 15 residues. With 3 bases removed from V and 0 bases from J, the gap between germline ends came to 9 bases. Germline V gives CDR1 SGHTA, CDR2 FQGNSA. CDR3 region: CASSFSQASGNTIYF. The CDR3 bases are TGTGCCAGCAGCTTTTCTCAGGCCTCTGGAAACACCATATATTTT.